This TCR beta chain originates from a study of human T cells and chemical hapten exposure. Background on the study: The study enrolled mostly female patients with alopecia areata, totalis or universalis.

The V end was cut by 2 bases, the J end by 6 bases, with 11 bases between. Per germline, CDR1 SGHAT and CDR2 FQDESV (reference sequence). The CDR3 runs 13 residues. Time point here: patch test 2, 6 weeks after DPC sensitization. The treatment: therapeutic diphenylcyclopropenone sensitization with weekly scalp DPC. The study drew its donors from alopecia patients who were 18 to 70 years old and suitable for DPC. Study-wide results and caveats: Among expanded TCRs, significantly more large CDR3 similarity clusters formed than among controls. The number of TCRs above 1 in 1000 frequency did not change after DPC sensitization.

In regard to this clonotype: Its antigen is not known.

MiXCR, applied by TCRdb to the RACE reads, yields one record per CDR3 protein. The sample records about 140,000 distinct CDR3 sequences, 12% being singletons. The chain is built from TRBV11-1 and TRBJ2-7; D unresolved. Sequenced here: whole blood, sampled in connection with sensitization to the hapten diphenylcyclopropenone (DPC). This clonotype was sampled from a woman aged 50 to 60 with alopecia areata. Some clones in this sample may be carry-over from other donors' samples. The CDR3 DNA is TGTGCCAGCAGCTTAAGAAACTGGGGCGAGCAGTACTTC. As protein: CASSLRNWGEQYF. Full variable domain (rest looked up from reference TRBV11-1 and TRBJ2-7): EAEVAQSPRYKITEKSQAVAFWCDPISGHATLYWYRQILGQGPELLVQFQDESVVDDSQLPKDRFSAERLKGVDSTLKIQPAELGDSAMYLCASSLRNWGEQYFGPGTRLTVT.